Below, 9 T cell receptor beta chains from the same sample are listed, as sequenced in a study of T cell responses to AZD1222 COVID-19 vaccine. Profiling relied on immunoSEQ multiplex PCR, and the TCRdb table lists in-frame clones only, not all of them. The repertoire holds some 200,000 clones, with over 85% as singletons. The sequencing used peripheral blood, collected on day 0 of AZD1222 vaccination. These receptors all come from an adult in good health.

The V and J genes are TRBV27 and TRBJ2-5, with 9 nucleotides matching TRBD2. Trimming removed 2 bases from V and 4 bases from J; junction bases left unmatched: 8. Germline V lookup: CDR1 MNHEY, CDR2 SMNVEV (reference sequence). The CDR3 length is 16 residues. CDR3 sequence reads: CASSLQSGGRGETQYF. The CDR3 coding sequence is TGTGCCAGCAGTTTACAGAGCGGGGGGCGGGGAGAGACCCAGTACTTC.

The rearrangement uses TRBV25-1 and TRBJ1-2; D might be TRBD1 (5 bases). Trimming removed 1 base at V and 0 bases at J, with 15 bases between. This CDR3 is 17 amino acids long. Germline V CDR1 and CDR2: MGHDK, SYGVNS. The DNA for the CDR3 is TGTGCCAGCAGTGAATGGGTCCCGGGACGGACTAACTATGGCTACACCTTC. Translated, it gives CASSEWVPGRTNYGYTF.

The V gene is TRBV18, the J gene TRBJ1-1; 7 nucleotides agree with TRBD1. Germline V gene lookup returns CDR1 KGHSH and CDR2 LQKENI. The ends lost 2 bases at V and 12 bases at J; junction bases unmatched: 21. The CDR3 is made up of 17 amino acids. The CDR3 spells CASSPWVEQGNPTRTFF. CDR3 bases: TGTGCCAGCTCACCATGGGTAGAACAGGGGAACCCAACGAGAACTTTCTTT.

The chain links TRBV5-4 to TRBJ2-1, with TRBD1 matching 7 bases. J gave up 4 bases and V 6 bases, and 10 bases lay outside the gene matches. Germline V gene sequence: CDR1 SGHNT, CDR2 YYREEE (reference sequence). The CDR3 contains 15 residues. CDR3 nucleotides: TGTGCCAGCAACATAGGGGGCGCCGGGTACAATGAGCAGTTCTTC. Translated: CASNIGGAGYNEQFF.

This chain uses TRBV7-9 with TRBJ2-1; D is uncertain. Germline-derived CDR1 and CDR2 are SEHNR and FQNEAQ (reference sequence). V was trimmed by 2 bases and J by 0 bases, leaving 5 bases between them. The CDR3 contains 14 residues. The CDR3 bases are TGTGCCAGCAGCTTAACGGGCTCCTACAATGAGCAGTTCTTC. Translating gives CASSLTGSYNEQFF.

The chain uses TRBV7-5 and TRBJ2-7; the D call of TRBD1 is as the table states it, not checked on the DNA. TRBV7-5 is a documented pseudogene. This CDR3 spans 16 amino acids. Written as DNA, the CDR3 is TGTGTCAGAAGCTTAGTACTGGCAGGGCGGATCGGCGAGCAGTACTTC. Amino acids: CVRSLVLAGRIGEQYF.

The chain joins TRBV7-2 to TRBJ2-1; 8 bases match TRBD2. The CDR3 consists of 15 residues. Germline CDR1 reads SGHTA; CDR2 reads FQGNSA. V dropped 5 bases and J dropped 2; count of bases not matched to a gene: 5. The CDR3 region has the DNA TGTGCCAGCAGCGCGACTAGCGCCGCCTACAATGAGCAGTTCTTC. Translation: CASSATSAAYNEQFF.

A single count supports this clone. The gene calls are TRBV7-2 and TRBJ2-3; TRBD2 matches at 10 bases. This CDR3 spans 17 amino acids. Germline lookup yields CDR1 SGHTA and CDR2 FQGNSA. J was trimmed by 2 bases and V by 3 bases; bases with no gene match: 8. The CDR3 region has the DNA TGTGCCAGCAGCTTTACAGGGCTAGCGGGGGTCACAGATACGCAGTATTTT. This gives the protein CASSFTGLAGVTDTQYF.

The CDR3 sequence is CASSRQTPKNTEAFF. CDR3 DNA sequence: TGTGCCAGCAGCCGGCAAACGCCGAAGAACACTGAAGCTTTCTTT. The chain combines TRBV5-5 with TRBJ1-1; D remains unclear. With 4 bases removed from V and 1 base from J, the gap between germline ends came to 14 bases. Germline V gene sequence: CDR1 SGHKS, CDR2 YYEKEE (reference sequence). The CDR3 consists of 15 residues.